Shown below are 32 T cell receptor beta chains from a single sample sequenced in a study of shared clonotypes between healthy human individuals (TCRdb year 2020). The library was generated by the immunoSEQ multiplex PCR assay. As stored in TCRdb, this immuneACCESS dataset retains in-frame rearrangements with V and J assigned. A fraction of the clones does not appear; measured against another copy, unresolved V genes explain less than half of the discrepancy, and the remainder lacks a known reason. Across this sample there are 1.4 million or so clones, with approximately 98.5% seen only once. The ten largest clones capture about 0.4% of the sample. Sequences were obtained from naive CD4+ T cells sorted from blood. This specimen's cell subset or site label, per the study, means: CD45RA+ positively selected. The source of these receptors is a young man in good health.

This clone was detected only once. Written as DNA, the CDR3 is TGTGCCAGCAGACCATCAGCGTGGGCTCCCTACGAGCAGTACTTC. This translates into CASRPSAWAPYEQYF. The chain links TRBV27 to TRBJ2-7, with D uncertain. The germline CDR1 and CDR2 sequences are MNHEY and SMNVEV (reference sequence). V lost 6 bases, J lost 2 bases, and 17 bases lay in between. The CDR3 has 15 amino acids.

The chain recombines TRBV6-5 with TRBJ2-2, with D possibly being TRBD2 (5 bases). The CDR3 sequence is 16 residues long. The V end lost 2 bases, the J end lost 4 bases, and 14 bases lay between the germline ends. Germline V CDR1 and CDR2: MNHEY, SVGAGI. DNA for the CDR3: TGTGCCAGCAGTTACCTACCGGTCGCGGGCACCGGGGAGCTGTTTTTT. Translating gives CASSYLPVAGTGELFF.

The chain uses TRBV6-6 and TRBJ2-1; 7 nucleotides match TRBD1. V was pared by 6 bases and J by 2 bases, with 4 bases of the junction left unmatched. Germline lookup yields CDR1 MNHNY and CDR2 SVGAGI (reference sequence). The CDR3 covers 14 residues. CDR3 nucleotide sequence: TGTGCCAGCAGGCTGACAGGGACCTACAATGAGCAGTTCTTC. Translating gives CASRLTGTYNEQFF.

V gene TRBV5-6 combines with J gene TRBJ1-4; 7 positions agree with TRBD1. Germline V CDR1 and CDR2: SGHDT, YYEEEE. V gave up 4 bases and J gave up 8 bases; unmatched junction bases: 11. The CDR3 loop spans 15 amino acids. This chain's CDR3 is CASSRPGQSQEKLFF. The DNA for the CDR3 is TGTGCCAGCAGCCGCCCGGGACAGAGCCAGGAAAAACTGTTTTTT.

V usage is TRBV5-1 and J usage is TRBJ2-3; the D is unclear. The germline V gene encodes CDR1 SGHRS and CDR2 YFSETQ. This CDR3 spans 12 amino acids. The ends were cut back, 0 bases at V and 7 bases at J, with 6 bases in the middle. CDR3 loop: CASSLGGYTQYF. Written as DNA, the CDR3 is TGCGCCAGCAGCTTGGGGGGATATACGCAGTATTTT.

This chain joins TRBV28 and TRBJ1-1; D is uncertain. This CDR3 spans 12 amino acids. Trimming took off 6 bases at V and 8 bases at J, with 13 bases between the two ends. Germline CDR1 and CDR2: MDHEN and SYDVKM. The CDR3 loop is CASSINSWEAFF. The CDR3 DNA is TGTGCCAGCAGCATCAACTCCTGGGAAGCTTTCTTT.

V and J are TRBV11-2 and TRBJ2-7; 10 positions match TRBD2. The J segment lost 1 base and the V segment lost 4 bases, leaving 1 base of the junction unmatched. This CDR3 contains 14 residues. The germline V gene has CDR1 SGHAT and CDR2 FQNNGV. The CDR3 region is CASSSLAGSYEQYF. The CDR3, as DNA: TGTGCCAGCAGCTCACTAGCGGGATCCTACGAGCAGTACTTC. The full variable domain, in which reference TRBV11-2 and TRBJ2-7 provide the parts outside the CDR3, is EAGVAQSPRYKIIEKRQSVAFWCNPISGHATLYWYQQILGQGPKLLIQFQNNGVVDDSQLPKDRFSAERLKGVDSTLKIQPAKLEDSAVYLCASSSLAGSYEQYFGPGTRLTVT.

This chain uses TRBV28 with TRBJ2-1, with 10 bases that match TRBD2. CDR3 length equals 18 residues. In germline, CDR1 is MDHEN, CDR2 SYDVKM. V lost 0 bases, J lost 6 bases, and 11 bases stayed unmatched. The CDR3 coding sequence is TGTGCCAGCAGTTTATGGCAGGGACTCAGCGGGAGGGCCAATGAGCAGTTCTTC. Translated: CASSLWQGLSGRANEQFF.

The CDR3 DNA follows: TGCGCCAGTTCTCTGGACCCCGGACCTTTCTACGAGCAGTACTTC. This encodes CASSLDPGPFYEQYF. The chain carries TRBV5-1 and TRBJ2-7; D remains unclear. Trimming took off 8 bases at V and 3 bases at J, with 21 bases between the two ends. The CDR3 totals 15 residues. CDR1 and CDR2 from the germline V gene are SGHRS and YFSETQ.

The chain carries TRBV2 and TRBJ2-3, with D perhaps matching TRBD1 (6 bases). V was clipped by 4 bases and J by 2 bases, with 13 bases between them. Germline V gene sequence: CDR1 SNHLY, CDR2 FYNNEI. The CDR3 has 15 amino acids. In nucleotides, the CDR3 is TGTGCCAGCAGTGCCGAACAGGGATACACAGATACGCAGTATTTT. Translating it yields CASSAEQGYTDTQYF.

The chain links TRBV27 to TRBJ2-7; a possible D gene is TRBD2 (5 bases). This CDR3 region has 15 residues. V was shortened by 1 base and J by 2 bases, with 12 bases between the two germline ends. Per the germline V gene, CDR1 is MNHEY and CDR2 is SMNVEV (reference sequence). DNA for the CDR3: TGTGCCAGCAGTTTATTACTAGGAAGAACCTACGAGCAGTACTTC. Protein: CASSLLLGRTYEQYF.

This clone was recorded once. The chain uses TRBV5-6 and TRBJ1-1; unclear D gene. The V end was cut by 4 bases, the J end by 7 bases, with 11 bases between. The CDR3 has 12 residues. The germline V gene encodes CDR1 SGHDT and CDR2 YYEEEE. The DNA for the CDR3 is TGTGCCAGCAGCGTAAACCGAGGTGAAGCTTTCTTT. This translates into CASSVNRGEAFF.

V is TRBV6-6 and J is TRBJ2-7; no clear D. The length of the CDR3 is 12 residues. Trimming took 5 bases from V and 2 from J, leaving 7 bases between them. The V gene's germline CDR1 is MNHNY and CDR2 SVGAGI (reference sequence). In nucleotides, the CDR3 is TGTGCCAGCAGTCAGGATACCTACGAGCAGTACTTC. Its protein is CASSQDTYEQYF.

The sample holds one count of this clone. The rearrangement links TRBV2 to TRBJ2-3; no reliable D call. The germline CDR1 and CDR2 sequences are SNHLY and FYNNEI. The V and J ends lost 8 bases and 4 bases respectively, with 13 bases between them. This CDR3 contains 13 residues. The CDR3 DNA reads TGTGCCAGCGGTAGTCTACCGGCAGATACGCAGTATTTT. Its translation: CASGSLPADTQYF.

J is TRBJ2-1 and V is TRBV29-1; D is perhaps TRBD1 or TRBD2 (5 bases each). CDR1 is SQVTM, CDR2 ANQGSEA, per germline. V lost 7 bases and J lost 2, with 15 bases in between. The CDR3 spans 14 residues. The CDR3 DNA reads as TGCAGCGCAGAGGGACCGCGCCCCTACAATGAGCAGTTCTTC. Translating gives CSAEGPRPYNEQFF.

The chain links TRBV19 to TRBJ2-3; D gene uncertain. The CDR3 spans 13 residues. Trimming stripped 3 bases from V and 3 bases from J, with 7 bases between. In germline, CDR1 is LNHDA, CDR2 SQIVND (reference sequence). CDR3 sequence reads: CASSIGQTDTQYF. The CDR3 nucleotides are TGTGCCAGTAGTATCGGTCAGACAGATACGCAGTATTTT.

This chain connects TRBV10-2 to TRBJ2-1; TRBD2 aligns across 11 bases. V shed 6 bases, J shed 3 bases, and the junction held 1 base outside the gene matches. CDR1 and CDR2 (germline): WSHSY, SAAADI. CDR3 length: 14 amino acids. The CDR3 coding sequence is TGCGCCAGCAGAACTAGCGGGAGCTACAATGAGCAGTTCTTC. Protein sequence: CASRTSGSYNEQFF.

The chain recombines TRBV5-4 with TRBJ2-5, with D perhaps matching TRBD2 (6 bases). The length of the CDR3 is 16 residues. Germline CDR1 and CDR2: SGHNT and YYREEE (reference sequence). Trimming cost V 3 bases and J 5 bases, with 20 bases left between them. The CDR3 protein is CASSSSGSVRGETQYF. CDR3 in DNA: TGTGCCAGCAGCTCGTCGGGCTCTGTTCGGGGGGAGACCCAGTACTTC.

The rearrangement uses TRBV14 and TRBJ2-3; TRBD1 aligns across 9 bases. After removal of 3 bases from V and 8 bases from J, the junction contained 12 bases not matched to a gene. Germline-derived CDR1 and CDR2 are SGHDN and FVKESK. There are 16 residues in the CDR3. CDR3 sequence (DNA): TGTGCCAGCAGCCAGCGATCCGGGACAGGGCCCCTTACGCAGTATTTT. Protein: CASSQRSGTGPLTQYF.

The chain is built from TRBV4-1 and TRBJ1-3; D unresolved. Looked up from germline, CDR1 is MGHRA and CDR2 is YSYEKL. The V end was cut by 0 bases, the J end by 2 bases, with 8 bases between. The CDR3 is 15 amino acids. CDR3 sequence (DNA): TGCGCCAGCAGCCAAGAAGGTCCCCCTGGAAACACCATATATTTT. Translation gives CASSQEGPPGNTIYF.

This clone was counted a single time. J is TRBJ2-1 and V is TRBV25-1; 9 bases are shared with TRBD1. This CDR3 is built from 14 residues. V lost 1 base to trimming and J lost 11 bases; unmatched junction nucleotides: 6. CDR1 is MGHDK and CDR2 is SYGVNS in the germline V gene. In DNA, the CDR3 is TGTGCCAGCAGTGAATCGACAGGGGGTGCTAAGCAGTTCTTC. It encodes CASSESTGGAKQFF.

This sequence joins TRBV28 and TRBJ2-7; 8 bases are shared with TRBD1. V gave up 3 bases and J gave up 3 bases; unmatched junction bases: 4. CDR1 is MDHEN and CDR2 is SYDVKM in the germline V gene. This CDR3 has 14 amino acids. In DNA form, the CDR3 reads TGTGCCAGCAGTTTCACACAGGGGGGCTACGAGCAGTACTTC. Amino acids: CASSFTQGGYEQYF.

The rearrangement joins TRBV10-2 to TRBJ2-5, with 7 bases matching TRBD1. V dropped 6 bases and J dropped 2; count of bases not matched to a gene: 9. The CDR3 runs to 15 residues. CDR1 and CDR2 (germline): WSHSY, SAAADI. CDR3 nucleotide sequence: TGCGCCAGCAGAGCTCCCTGGACAGGTCAAGAGACCCAGTACTTC. Its protein is CASRAPWTGQETQYF.

This chain links TRBV14 with TRBJ2-1; no definite D call. Germline V gives CDR1 SGHDN, CDR2 FVKESK. The length of the CDR3 is 12 residues. Trimming pared 5 bases from V and 8 bases from J, leaving 10 bases between. CDR3 region: CASSVIGDEQFF. In DNA form, the CDR3 reads TGTGCCAGCAGCGTTATTGGCGATGAGCAGTTCTTC. The full variable domain, its missing parts supplied by reference TRBV14 and TRBJ2-1, is EAGVTQFPSHSVIEKGQTVTLRCDPISGHDNLYWYRRVMGKEIKFLLHFVKESKQDESGMPNNRFLAERTGGTYSTLKVQPAELEDSGVYFCASSVIGDEQFFGPGTRLTVL.

The chain employs TRBV28 and TRBJ1-5; D call uncertain. This CDR3 has 13 amino acids. Germline assignment: CDR1 MDHEN and CDR2 SYDVKM. Trimming removed 6 bases from V and 6 bases from J, with 12 bases in between. This chain's CDR3 is CASRGWGTQPQHF. CDR3 nucleotide sequence: TGTGCCAGCAGAGGGTGGGGTACTCAGCCCCAGCATTTT.

DNA for the CDR3: TGTGCCAGCAGCGTTGGGACAGCCTGGGGTAATGAAAAACTGTTTTTT. It specifies CASSVGTAWGNEKLFF. This chain joins TRBV9 and TRBJ1-4; 7 positions agree with TRBD1. V lost 2 bases, J lost 4 bases, and 8 bases stayed unmatched. This CDR3 has 16 amino acids. Germline CDR1 and CDR2: SGDLS and YYNGEE.

This chain uses TRBV2 with TRBJ1-2; D gene uncertain. The length of the CDR3 is 15 residues. Germline loops: CDR1 SNHLY, CDR2 FYNNEI. Trimming took 5 bases from V and 1 from J, leaving 14 bases between them. CDR3 sequence reads: CASSPRTGNNYGYTF. The CDR3 DNA reads TGTGCCAGCAGTCCTAGAACCGGGAATAACTATGGCTACACCTTC.

V is TRBV9 and J is TRBJ2-6; D may be TRBD2 (5 bases). The germline CDR1 and CDR2 sequences are SGDLS and YYNGEE. V lost 0 bases and J lost 2, with 6 bases in between. The CDR3 extends over 15 amino acids. The DNA of the CDR3 is TGTGCCAGCAGCGTAGCGGGGACTGGGGCCAACGTCCTGACTTTC. Translating it yields CASSVAGTGANVLTF.

The V and J genes are TRBV28 and TRBJ2-1; no clear D. The CDR3 runs 13 residues. V was shortened by 4 bases and J by 7 bases, with 11 bases between the two germline ends. Germline values: CDR1 MDHEN, CDR2 SYDVKM. The CDR3 region is CASSSPTVNEQFF. The CDR3 DNA reads TGTGCCAGCAGTTCCCCCACCGTGAATGAGCAGTTCTTC.

The chain uses TRBV28 and TRBJ2-7; no clear D gene. V lost 2 bases to trimming and J lost 3 bases, with 8 bases between them. Per the germline V gene, CDR1 is MDHEN and CDR2 is SYDVKM. The CDR3 is 13 amino acids. The CDR3 region is CASSLVTIYEQYF. The CDR3 region has the DNA TGTGCCAGCAGTTTAGTGACAATCTACGAGCAGTACTTC.

A single count supports this clone. The J gene is TRBJ1-3, the V gene TRBV5-8; D remains ambiguous. CDR3 length equals 11 residues. CDR1 and CDR2 from the germline V gene are SGHTS and YDEGEE. Trimming left V 4 bases short and J 7 bases short, with 6 bases between. Written as DNA, the CDR3 is TGTGCCAGCAGCAAAAGGAACACCATATATTTT. Its translation: CASSKRNTIYF.

J is TRBJ2-3 and V is TRBV5-1, with D possibly matching TRBD2 (5 bases). Per the germline V gene, CDR1 is SGHRS and CDR2 is YFSETQ. The CDR3 runs 17 residues. V dropped 1 base and J dropped 2 bases, with 17 bases sitting between them. The CDR3, as DNA: TGCGCCAGCAGCTTGTCGGGGTCGTCTTCCTACACAGATACGCAGTATTTT. Amino acid sequence: CASSLSGSSSYTDTQYF.